This TCR beta chain derives from a study of T cell repertoires in cytomegalovirus infection. Germline values: CDR1 SNHLY, CDR2 FYNNEI. V was shortened by 5 bases and J by 4 bases, with 14 bases between the two germline ends. The CDR3 covers 14 residues. MiXCR, run by TCRdb on the reads, gives a single entry per CDR3 protein. The data show about 400,000 distinct CDR3 sequences, about a sixth seen once. Remarks on this clonotype: As yet, its antigen is unknown.

Points from the study as a whole: Summed frequency of public TCR beta families distinguished CMV carriers with the relevant HLA. Dominating the ex vivo response were HLA-C-restricted CMV-specific TCR beta clonotypes.

The source of this sequence is a human donor in good health (CMV status not recorded). Some clones in this sample may be carry-over from other donors' samples. The gene calls are TRBV2 and TRBJ1-2, with a possible D match to TRBD1 (5 bases). Specimen: PBMCs. This CDR3 is CASSTPGTVYGYTF. CDR3 bases: TGTGCCAGCAGTACTCCCGGGACGGTCTATGGCTACACCTTC.